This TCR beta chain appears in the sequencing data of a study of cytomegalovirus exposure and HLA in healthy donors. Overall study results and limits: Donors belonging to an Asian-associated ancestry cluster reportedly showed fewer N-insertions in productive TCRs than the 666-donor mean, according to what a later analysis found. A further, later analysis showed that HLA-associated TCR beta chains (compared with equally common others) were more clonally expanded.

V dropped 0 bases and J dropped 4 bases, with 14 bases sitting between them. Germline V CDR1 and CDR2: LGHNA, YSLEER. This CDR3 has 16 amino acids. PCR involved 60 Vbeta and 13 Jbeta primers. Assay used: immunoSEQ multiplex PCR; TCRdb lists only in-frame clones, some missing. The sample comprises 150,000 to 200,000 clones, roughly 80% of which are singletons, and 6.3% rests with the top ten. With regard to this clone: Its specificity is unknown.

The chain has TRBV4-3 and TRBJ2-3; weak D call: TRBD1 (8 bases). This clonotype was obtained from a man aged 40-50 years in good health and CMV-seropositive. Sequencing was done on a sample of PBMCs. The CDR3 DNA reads TGCGCCAGCAGCCAAGAAACAGGGGGGGGCTCAGATACGCAGTATTTT. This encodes CASSQETGGGSDTQYF.